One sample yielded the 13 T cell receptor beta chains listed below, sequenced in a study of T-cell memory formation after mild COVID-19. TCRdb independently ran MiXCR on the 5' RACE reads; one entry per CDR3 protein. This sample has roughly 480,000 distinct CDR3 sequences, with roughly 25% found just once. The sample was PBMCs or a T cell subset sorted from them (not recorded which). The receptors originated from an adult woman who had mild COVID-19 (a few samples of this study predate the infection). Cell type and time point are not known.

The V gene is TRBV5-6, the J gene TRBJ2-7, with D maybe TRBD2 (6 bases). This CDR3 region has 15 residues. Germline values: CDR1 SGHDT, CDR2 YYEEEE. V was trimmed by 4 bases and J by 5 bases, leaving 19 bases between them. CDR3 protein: CASSIYTGTGNEQYF. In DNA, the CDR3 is TGTGCCAGCAGCATATATACCGGGACTGGTAACGAGCAGTACTTC.

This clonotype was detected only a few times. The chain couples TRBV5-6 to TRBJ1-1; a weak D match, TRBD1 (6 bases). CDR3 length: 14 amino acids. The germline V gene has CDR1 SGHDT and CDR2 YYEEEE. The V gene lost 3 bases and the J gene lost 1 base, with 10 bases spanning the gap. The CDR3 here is CASSSLDRNTEAFF. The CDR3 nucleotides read TGTGCCAGCAGCTCCCTGGACAGGAACACTGAAGCTTTCTTT.

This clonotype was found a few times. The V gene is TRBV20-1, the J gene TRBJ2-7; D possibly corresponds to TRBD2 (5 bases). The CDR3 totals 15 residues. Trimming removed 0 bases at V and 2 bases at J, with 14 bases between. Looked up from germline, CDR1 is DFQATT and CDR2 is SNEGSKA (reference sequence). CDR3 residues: CSARDQLTGTYEQYF. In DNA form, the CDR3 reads TGCAGTGCTAGAGATCAACTCACGGGGACCTACGAGCAGTACTTC.

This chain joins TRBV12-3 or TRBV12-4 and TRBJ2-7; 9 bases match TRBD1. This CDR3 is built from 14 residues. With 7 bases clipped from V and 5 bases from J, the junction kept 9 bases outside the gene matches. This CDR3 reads CASTPGTGRNEQYF. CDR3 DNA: TGTGCCAGCACCCCCGGGACAGGGAGAAACGAGCAGTACTTC.

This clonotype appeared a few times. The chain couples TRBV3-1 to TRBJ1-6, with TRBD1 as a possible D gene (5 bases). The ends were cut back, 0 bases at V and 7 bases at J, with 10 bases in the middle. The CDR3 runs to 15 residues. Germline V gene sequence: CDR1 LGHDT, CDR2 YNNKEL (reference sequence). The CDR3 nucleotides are TGTGCCAGCAGCCAAGACAGGGTAGGCAATTCACCCCTCCACTTT. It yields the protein CASSQDRVGNSPLHF.

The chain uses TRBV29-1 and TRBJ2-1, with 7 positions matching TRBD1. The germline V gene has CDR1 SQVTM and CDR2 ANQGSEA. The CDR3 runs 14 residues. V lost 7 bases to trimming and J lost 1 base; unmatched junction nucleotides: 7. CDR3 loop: CSAKGGISYNEQFF. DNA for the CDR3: TGCAGCGCAAAAGGGGGCATATCCTACAATGAGCAGTTCTTC.

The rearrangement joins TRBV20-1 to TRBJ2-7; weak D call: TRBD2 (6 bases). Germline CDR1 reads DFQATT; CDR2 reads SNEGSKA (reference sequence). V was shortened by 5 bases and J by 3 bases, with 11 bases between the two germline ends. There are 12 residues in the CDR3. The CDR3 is CSALWGVYEQYF. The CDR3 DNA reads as TGCAGTGCTCTTTGGGGGGTCTACGAGCAGTACTTC.

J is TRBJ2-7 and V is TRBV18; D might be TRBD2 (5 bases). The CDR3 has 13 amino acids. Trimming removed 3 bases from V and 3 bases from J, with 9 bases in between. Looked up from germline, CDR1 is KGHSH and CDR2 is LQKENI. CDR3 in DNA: TGTGCCAGCTCACCGACTAAAGTCTACGAGCAGTACTTC. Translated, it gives CASSPTKVYEQYF.

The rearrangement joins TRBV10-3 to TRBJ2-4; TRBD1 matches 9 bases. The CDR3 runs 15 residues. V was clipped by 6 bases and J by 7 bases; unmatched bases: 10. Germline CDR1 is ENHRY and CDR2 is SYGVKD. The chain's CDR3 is CAIRAGTGSRNIQYF. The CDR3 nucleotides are TGTGCCATCAGGGCAGGGACAGGGTCGCGGAACATTCAGTACTTC.

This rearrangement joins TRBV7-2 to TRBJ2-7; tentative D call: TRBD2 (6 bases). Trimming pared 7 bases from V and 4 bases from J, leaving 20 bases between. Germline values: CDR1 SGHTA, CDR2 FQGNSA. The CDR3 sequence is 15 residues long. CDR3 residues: CASTPGTYPPYEQYF. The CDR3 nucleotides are TGTGCCAGCACTCCCGGGACTTACCCTCCTTACGAGCAGTACTTC.

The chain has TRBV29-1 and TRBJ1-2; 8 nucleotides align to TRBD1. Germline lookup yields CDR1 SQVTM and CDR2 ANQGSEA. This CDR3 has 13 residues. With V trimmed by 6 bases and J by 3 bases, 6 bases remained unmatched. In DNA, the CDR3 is TGCAGCGTAGGACAGGGAATGGACTATGGCTACACCTTC. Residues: CSVGQGMDYGYTF.

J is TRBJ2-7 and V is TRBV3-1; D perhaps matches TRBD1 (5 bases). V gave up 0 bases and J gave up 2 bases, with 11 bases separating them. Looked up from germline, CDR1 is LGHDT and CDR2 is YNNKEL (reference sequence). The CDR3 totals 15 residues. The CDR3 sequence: CASSQDRGRPYEQYF. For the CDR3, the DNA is TGTGCCAGCAGCCAAGATAGGGGCCGTCCCTACGAGCAGTACTTC.

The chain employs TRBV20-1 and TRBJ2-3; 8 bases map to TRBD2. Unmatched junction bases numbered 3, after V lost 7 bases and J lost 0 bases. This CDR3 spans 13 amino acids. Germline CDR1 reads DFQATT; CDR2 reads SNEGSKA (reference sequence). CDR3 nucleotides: TGCAGTGTGATAGCGGGGAGCACAGATACGCAGTATTTT. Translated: CSVIAGSTDTQYF.